These 20 T cell receptor beta chains were all obtained from the same sample, sequenced in a study of T cells in Graves' hyperthyroidism and ophthalmopathy. Amplified regions were TCR beta CDR3 sequences from RNA transcripts. The TCR CDR3 first-round RT-PCR relied on the HTBI primer set. TCRdb re-called the multiplex PCR reads through MiXCR, storing one row per CDR3 protein. Of 250,000 to 300,000 distinct CDR3 sequences listed, approximately 15% were seen once; the top ten hold around 61%. Sequencing input: blood. The receptors were gathered from a woman in her sixties with Graves' ophthalmopathy.

This clonotype was seen more than once but under ten times. The chain carries TRBV24-1 and TRBJ1-1; 7 bases align to TRBD1. Germline-derived CDR1 and CDR2 are KGHDR and SFDVKD. V was clipped by 4 bases and J by 4 bases; unmatched bases: 8. The CDR3 consists of 15 residues. CDR3 in amino acids: CATSDPGAGGTEAFF. The CDR3 DNA reads TGTGCCACCAGTGACCCGGGGGCAGGGGGCACTGAAGCTTTCTTT.

This clonotype was observed at least ten times. The V and J genes are TRBV2 and TRBJ2-7; possible D gene TRBD2, 5 bases. Between the trimmed V and J ends, which lost 6 bases and 4 bases, there was a span of 19 bases. The CDR3 spans 15 residues. Germline CDR1 is SNHLY and CDR2 is FYNNEI. In nucleotides, the CDR3 is TGTGCCAGCAGCGGGGTAGAGGGAAAGGATTACGAGCAGTACTTC. It codes for CASSGVEGKDYEQYF.

This clonotype was counted a few times. V usage is TRBV29-1 and J usage is TRBJ1-4, with D unclear. This CDR3 is built from 15 residues. CDR1 and CDR2 from the germline V gene are SQVTM and ANQGSEA. V gave up 0 bases and J gave up 7 bases, with 15 bases separating them. CDR3 nucleotide sequence: TGCAGCGTTGAAGACGCACCCAACGTGAGTGAAAAACTGTTTTTT. It yields the protein CSVEDAPNVSEKLFF. The full variable domain, completed using reference TRBV29-1 and TRBJ1-4, is SAVISQKPSRDICQRGTSLTIQCQVDSQVTMMFWYRQQPGQSLTLIATANQGSEATYESGFVIDKFPISRPNLTFSTLTVSNMSPEDSSIYLCSVEDAPNVSEKLFFGSGTQLSVL.

This clonotype was detected many times. The chain couples TRBV6-1 to TRBJ2-1; D may be TRBD1 (5 bases). CDR3 length equals 13 residues. V dropped 6 bases and J dropped 3 bases, with 9 bases sitting between them. Per the germline V gene, CDR1 is MNHNS and CDR2 is SASEGT. In DNA, the CDR3 is TGTGCCAGCAGACCGACAGACTACAATGAGCAGTTCTTC. Translation: CASRPTDYNEQFF.

This chain joins TRBV20-1 and TRBJ1-1; D is possibly TRBD1 (5 bases). V was shortened by 3 bases and J by 7 bases, with 15 bases between the two germline ends. This CDR3 comprises 13 residues. Germline V gives CDR1 DFQATT, CDR2 SNEGSKA (reference sequence). CDR3 DNA: TGCAGTGCTAGTAAGGGGAGAAACGATGAAGCTTTCTTT. Translating gives CSASKGRNDEAFF.

The rearrangement uses TRBV28 and TRBJ1-5, with D uncertain. Trimming removed 7 bases at V and 1 base at J, with 8 bases between. The germline CDR1 and CDR2 sequences are MDHEN and SYDVKM. CDR3 length: 13 residues. The CDR3, as DNA: TGTGCCAGCAACCTAGGGAGCAATCAGCCCCAGCATTTT. Protein product: CASNLGSNQPQHF.

The V gene is TRBV5-1, the J gene TRBJ2-5, with D tentatively TRBD1 (5 bases). V lost 0 bases and J lost 7, with 13 bases in between. Germline V gene data show CDR1 as SGHRS and CDR2 as YFSETQ. The length of the CDR3 is 14 residues. CDR3 nucleotide sequence: TGCGCCAGCAGCTTGGAATGGGGCATGGGGACCCAGTACTTC. Translating it yields CASSLEWGMGTQYF. The full variable domain, with the rest looked up from reference TRBV5-1 and TRBJ2-5, is KAGVTQTPRYLIKTRGQQVTLSCSPISGHRSVSWYQQTPGQGLQFLFEYFSETQRNKGNFPGRFSGRQFSNSRSEMNVSTLELGDSALYLCASSLEWGMGTQYFGPGTRLLVL.

This clonotype was observed at least ten times. The chain joins TRBV6-1 to TRBJ1-1; no clear D. Germline-derived CDR1 and CDR2 are MNHNS and SASEGT. Trimming stripped 11 bases from V and 5 bases from J, with 12 bases between. The CDR3 totals 11 residues. The CDR3 DNA reads TGTGCCGCAAGGAGGGAGACTGAAGCTTTCTTT. Its translation is CAARRETEAFF.

This clonotype was seen at least ten times. The J gene is TRBJ2-5, the V gene TRBV20-1; the match to TRBD2 covers 7 bases. CDR1 is DFQATT and CDR2 is SNEGSKA in the germline V gene (reference sequence). The CDR3 totals 15 residues. The J segment lost 5 bases and the V segment lost 0 bases, leaving 9 bases of the junction unmatched. This chain's CDR3 is CSARDRGEVGETQYF. DNA for the CDR3: TGCAGTGCTAGAGATCGGGGGGAGGTCGGGGAGACCCAGTACTTC.

This clonotype was found many times. The chain carries TRBV11-2 and TRBJ1-1; 8 bases are a match to TRBD1. CDR1 SGHAT and CDR2 FQNNGV come from the germline V gene. This CDR3 is 12 amino acids long. The V gene end was trimmed by 2 bases and the J gene end by 10 bases; junction bases not matched to a gene: 3. CDR3 nucleotide sequence: TGTGCCAGCAGCTTACAGGGGGCGAGAGCTTTCTTT. Translation: CASSLQGARAFF.

There are many counts of this clonotype. The CDR3 DNA is TGCAGTGCTACGGCGACTAACTCCTACGAGCAGTACTTC. Its translation is CSATATNSYEQYF. The chain uses TRBV20-1 and TRBJ2-7, with D tentatively TRBD2 (5 bases). The CDR3 sequence is 13 residues long. Trimming stripped 4 bases from V and 0 bases from J, with 10 bases between. The germline gives CDR1 DFQATT, CDR2 SNEGSKA (reference sequence).

The V and J genes are TRBV5-6 and TRBJ2-7, with D hard to call. Trimming took off 4 bases at V and 2 bases at J, with 16 bases between the two ends. The CDR3 totals 15 residues. Per germline, CDR1 SGHDT and CDR2 YYEEEE. The CDR3 spells CASSPSGQATYEQYF. CDR3 DNA sequence: TGTGCCAGCAGCCCTTCTGGCCAGGCCACCTACGAGCAGTACTTC. Full variable domain (outside the CDR3, taken from reference TRBV5-6 and TRBJ2-7): DAGVTQSPTHLIKTRGQQVTLRCSPKSGHDTVSWYQQALGQGPQFIFQYYEEEERQRGNFPDRFSGHQFPNYSSELNVNALLLGDSALYLCASSPSGQATYEQYFGPGTRLTVT.

Notes on this clonotype: A read error is possible here, since a much larger clone lies one base away. The rearrangement links TRBV7-2 to TRBJ1-6; D call uncertain. The CDR3 runs to 11 residues. Germline CDR1 reads SGHTA; CDR2 reads FQGNSA. Trimming cost V 5 bases and J 5 bases, with 1 base left between them. CDR3 coding DNA: TGTGCCAGCAGCAATAATTCACCCCTCCACTTT. Its protein product is CASSNNSPLHF. The full variable domain, in which reference TRBV7-2 and TRBJ1-6 provide the parts outside the CDR3, is GAGVSQSPSNKVTEKGKDVELRCDPISGHTALYWYRQSLGQGLEFLIYFQGNSAPDKSGLPSDRFSAERTGGSVSTLTIQRTQQEDSAVYLCASSNNSPLHFGNGTRLTVT.

Ten or more counts support this clonotype. J is TRBJ2-7 and V is TRBV11-2; TRBD1 is a possible D gene (6 bases). V lost 7 bases to trimming and J lost 6 bases, with 19 bases between them. The CDR3 runs 14 residues. The V gene's germline CDR1 is SGHAT and CDR2 FQNNGV. The CDR3 bases are TGTGCCAGCAACCCATTGGGGGCTCCTAGCGAGCAGTACTTC. Encoded protein: CASNPLGAPSEQYF. Complete variable domain (other parts from reference TRBV11-2 and TRBJ2-7): EAGVAQSPRYKIIEKRQSVAFWCNPISGHATLYWYQQILGQGPKLLIQFQNNGVVDDSQLPKDRFSAERLKGVDSTLKIQPAKLEDSAVYLCASNPLGAPSEQYFGPGTRLTVT.

This clonotype was counted only a few times. The V and J genes are TRBV5-4 and TRBJ2-2, with TRBD2 matching 16 bases. Germline V gives CDR1 SGHNT, CDR2 YYREEE (reference sequence). The CDR3 has 18 amino acids. V was clipped by 4 bases and J by 6 bases; unmatched bases: 9. The CDR3 DNA is TGTGCCAGCAGCCCCGGGACTAGCGGGGGGGCCAATGCCGGGGAGCTGTTTTTT. This translates into CASSPGTSGGANAGELFF.

This clonotype was counted many times. This chain joins TRBV4-1 and TRBJ2-7; D call uncertain. The V end lost 0 bases, the J end lost 2 bases, and 17 bases lay between the germline ends. Germline loops: CDR1 MGHRA, CDR2 YSYEKL. There are 17 residues in the CDR3. The CDR3 DNA follows: TGCGCCAGCAGCCAAGACTCCCAGACTGAACCCCCCTACGAGCAGTACTTC. Translating it yields CASSQDSQTEPPYEQYF.

The V and J genes are TRBV5-1 and TRBJ2-6; unclear D gene. This CDR3 is 15 amino acids long. The germline V gene encodes CDR1 SGHRS and CDR2 YFSETQ. V gave up 7 bases and J gave up 2 bases, with 13 bases separating them. The CDR3 nucleotides read TGCGCCAGCCGCACGAGACCAACTGGGGCCAACGTCCTGACTTTC. It yields the protein CASRTRPTGANVLTF.

This clonotype was found a few times. This sequence joins TRBV10-3 and TRBJ1-6, with 7 bases matching TRBD1. J lost 8 bases, V lost 5 bases, and 6 bases had no gene match. The CDR3 is 14 residues long. Germline CDR1 and CDR2: ENHRY and SYGVKD. CDR3 amino acids: CAISFRDSDSPLHF. As DNA, the CDR3 is TGTGCCATCAGTTTCCGGGACAGTGATTCACCCCTCCACTTT.

There are many counts of this clonotype. The chain couples TRBV6-2 or TRBV6-3 to TRBJ2-7; D ambiguous. Germline CDR1 reads MNHEY; CDR2 reads SVGEGT. V lost 0 bases and J 4 bases, leaving 22 bases between the germline ends. The CDR3 length is 18 residues. DNA for the CDR3: TGTGCCAGCAGTTACTCGAGGACCTTCGTAGCCACCAAATACGAGCAGTACTTC. As protein: CASSYSRTFVATKYEQYF.

This clonotype occurred many times. This chain uses TRBV10-3 with TRBJ1-1, with no clear D. This CDR3 comprises 14 residues. Germline CDR1 reads ENHRY; CDR2 reads SYGVKD. V dropped 8 bases and J dropped 1 base, with 14 bases sitting between them. The CDR3 region is CAIAKEQANTEAFF. DNA for the CDR3: TGTGCCATCGCAAAGGAGCAGGCGAACACTGAAGCTTTCTTT.